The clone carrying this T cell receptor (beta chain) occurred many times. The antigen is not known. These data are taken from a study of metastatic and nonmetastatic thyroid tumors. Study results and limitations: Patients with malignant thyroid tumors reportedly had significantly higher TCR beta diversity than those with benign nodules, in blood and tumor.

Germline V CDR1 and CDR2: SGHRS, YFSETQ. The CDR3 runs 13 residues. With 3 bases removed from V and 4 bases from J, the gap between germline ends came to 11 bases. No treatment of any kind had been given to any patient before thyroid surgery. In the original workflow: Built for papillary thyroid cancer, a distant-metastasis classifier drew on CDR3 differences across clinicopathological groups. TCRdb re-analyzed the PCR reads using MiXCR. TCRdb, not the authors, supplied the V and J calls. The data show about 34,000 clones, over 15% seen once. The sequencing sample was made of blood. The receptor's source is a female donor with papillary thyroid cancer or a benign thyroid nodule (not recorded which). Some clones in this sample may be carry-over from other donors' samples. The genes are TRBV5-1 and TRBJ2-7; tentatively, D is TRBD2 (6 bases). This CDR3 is CASSYSAGYEQYF. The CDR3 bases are TGCGCCAGCAGCTACTCCGCGGGGTACGAGCAGTACTTC.